This record covers a single T cell receptor (beta chain). This specimen comes from a study of blood T cells in healthy people across ages. The second PCR ran about 6 to 12 cycles with a sample-barcoded 5' primer and J-beta primers. The template-switch adaptor, which had 12 random nucleotides, put a tag on each cDNA molecule. TCRdb reprocessed the 5' RACE reads with MiXCR, giving one entry per CDR3 protein. The sample includes over 1.5 million distinct CDR3 sequences, just under 50% seen only once; the top ten take 2.1%. From germline, CDR1 is MNHEY and CDR2 SVGAGI. Between the trimmed V and J ends, which lost 4 bases and 2 bases, there was a span of 11 bases. There are 14 residues in the CDR3.

The clonotype was recovered from a woman aged 40 to 50 in good health. The specimen sequenced was blood. The chain recombines TRBV6-5 with TRBJ1-1; D is unresolved. The CDR3 DNA sequence: TGTGCCAGCAGTTCCTCGATCCCTAACACTGAAGCTTTCTTT. Its translation: CASSSSIPNTEAFF.